One and the same sample provided the 20 T cell receptor beta chains below, sequenced in a study of blood T cell repertoires in COVID-19. TCRdb's table, derived via immunoSEQ multiplex PCR, lists solely in-frame clones and lacks some. There are fewer than 200,000 clones in the sample; 80% to 90% occur only once, and roughly an eighth lies in the top ten. Sequencing used peripheral blood. The receptors originated from a woman over 75 with COVID-19, enrolled during active disease.

The rearrangement links TRBV27 to TRBJ2-7; the match to TRBD1 covers 10 bases. The CDR3 contains 15 residues. The V and J ends lost 6 bases and 5 bases, in that order; junction bases with no gene match: 10. CDR1 is MNHEY, CDR2 SMNVEV, per germline (reference sequence). CDR3 residues: CASRPRQGARNEQYF. Here the CDR3 DNA reads TGTGCCAGCAGACCCAGACAGGGGGCGCGGAACGAGCAGTACTTC.

The chain employs TRBV28 and TRBJ2-1; 13 bases match TRBD2. The CDR3 is 17 amino acids. J was trimmed by 3 bases and V by 6 bases; bases with no gene match: 8. CDR1 is MDHEN and CDR2 is SYDVKM in the germline V gene. The CDR3 nucleotides are TGTGCCAGCAGCTCCGGACTAGCGGGAGAGAACTACAATGAGCAGTTCTTC. Its translation is CASSSGLAGENYNEQFF. The entire variable domain, with the rest obtained from reference TRBV28 and TRBJ2-1, is as follows: DVKVTQSSRYLVKRTGEKVFLECVQDMDHENMFWYRQDPGLGLRLIYFSYDVKMKEKGDIPEGYSVSREKKERFSLILESASTNQTSMYLCASSSGLAGENYNEQFFGPGTRLTVL.

The V call is TRBV28, the J call TRBJ2-1; 12 bases agree with TRBD2. This CDR3 is 14 amino acids long. Germline CDR1 reads MDHEN; CDR2 reads SYDVKM. Trimming cost V 4 bases and J 8 bases; bases outside gene matches: 3. The CDR3 loop is CASSSTSGRDEQFF. The CDR3 DNA sequence: TGTGCCAGCAGTTCGACTAGCGGGAGAGATGAGCAGTTCTTC.

This clone has just one count. CDR3 region: CASSQGPRTQYF. The CDR3 nucleotides are TGTGCCAGCAGCCAAGGCCCCCGGACGCAGTATTTT. The chain is built from TRBV3-1 (or the pseudogene TRBV3-2) and TRBJ2-3; D is undetermined. Trimming took 1 base from V and 9 from J, leaving 8 bases between them. CDR1 and CDR2 from the germline V gene are LGHDT and YNNKEL (reference sequence). The CDR3 loop spans 12 amino acids.

J is TRBJ2-1 and V is TRBV27, with D possibly TRBD2 on 5 matching bases. The CDR3 totals 14 residues. Between the trimmed V and J ends, which lost 2 bases and 8 bases, there was a span of 13 bases. Per the germline V gene, CDR1 is MNHEY and CDR2 is SMNVEV (reference sequence). In nucleotides, the CDR3 is TGTGCCAGCAGTTTACAACTAGGGCTCGATGAGCAGTTCTTC. Amino acid sequence: CASSLQLGLDEQFF.

The chain recombines TRBV6-6 with TRBJ2-1; the D is unclear. Germline loops: CDR1 MNHNY, CDR2 SVGAGI (reference sequence). V was clipped by 5 bases and J by 8 bases, with 7 bases between them. The CDR3 loop spans 11 amino acids. CDR3 in DNA: TGTGCCAGCAGTCCCTCAGATGAGCAGTTCTTC. It yields the protein CASSPSDEQFF.

This clone was observed a single time. This rearrangement joins TRBV28 to TRBJ1-2; 8 positions match TRBD1. The germline gives CDR1 MDHEN, CDR2 SYDVKM. The CDR3 has 14 amino acids. The trim removed 5 bases at V and 5 bases at J, leaving 7 bases unmatched. The CDR3 nucleotides read TGTGCCAGCAGTCTTCAGGGGGCGGGGTATGGCTACACCTTC. It yields the protein CASSLQGAGYGYTF.

The chain employs TRBV7-9 and TRBJ1-1; 8 nucleotides agree with TRBD1. CDR1 SEHNR and CDR2 FQNEAQ come from the germline V gene (reference sequence). CDR3 length: 14 amino acids. The trim removed 4 bases at V and 1 base at J, leaving 2 bases unmatched. This CDR3 is CASSSTGGNTEAFF. As DNA, the CDR3 is TGTGCCAGCAGCTCCACAGGGGGGAACACTGAAGCTTTCTTT.

The rearrangement links TRBV28 to TRBJ1-1; D uncertain. The V gene's germline CDR1 is MDHEN and CDR2 SYDVKM. The V end lost 3 bases, the J end lost 0 bases, and 8 bases lay between the germline ends. This CDR3 region has 14 residues. CDR3 DNA sequence: TGTGCCAGCAGTTTGGTACAGCTGAACACTGAAGCTTTCTTT. Translated: CASSLVQLNTEAFF. Variable domain in full (rest from reference TRBV28 and TRBJ1-1): DVKVTQSSRYLVKRTGEKVFLECVQDMDHENMFWYRQDPGLGLRLIYFSYDVKMKEKGDIPEGYSVSREKKERFSLILESASTNQTSMYLCASSLVQLNTEAFFGQGTRLTVV.

V gene TRBV19 combines with J gene TRBJ2-7; the match to TRBD1 covers 7 bases. Germline CDR1 is LNHDA and CDR2 is SQIVND (reference sequence). V was clipped by 9 bases and J by 2 bases; unmatched bases: 10. This CDR3 contains 14 residues. The CDR3 DNA reads TGTGCCAGCAGTTCTCAGAGGGGGCCCTACGAGCAGTACTTC. Translating gives CASSSQRGPYEQYF.

The chain links TRBV24-1 to TRBJ1-6; the D is unclear. Germline V gene lookup returns CDR1 KGHDR and CDR2 SFDVKD. This CDR3 is built from 14 residues. The germline V and J ends were trimmed by 12 bases and 0 bases, with 11 bases remaining between them. The CDR3 nucleotides are TGTGCCCCCGTTTGGAGCTCCTATAATTCACCCCTCCACTTT. Its translation is CAPVWSSYNSPLHF.

In the case of this clone: This sample includes further DNA sequences coding for the same CDR3. The genes are TRBV12-3 or TRBV12-4 and TRBJ2-7, with TRBD2 as a possible D gene (6 bases). Between the trimmed V and J ends, which lost 5 bases and 3 bases, there was a span of 11 bases. The CDR3 runs 13 residues. CDR3 nucleotides: TGTGCCAGCAGTCCCGGGACTTACTACGAGCAGTACTTC. It yields the protein CASSPGTYYEQYF.

A single count supports this clone. The J gene is TRBJ2-7, the V gene TRBV7-8, with D maybe TRBD2 (6 bases). The CDR3 contains 14 residues. Germline values: CDR1 SGHVS, CDR2 FQNEAQ. The V and J ends lost 5 bases and 5 bases respectively, with 16 bases between them. CDR3 sequence reads: CASSPFRRVDEQYF. The CDR3 DNA reads TGTGCCAGCAGCCCGTTTAGGAGGGTCGACGAGCAGTACTTC.

J is TRBJ1-5 and V is TRBV29-1; 11 nucleotides agree with TRBD1. This CDR3 comprises 13 residues. Trimming at V came to 6 bases and at J to 8 bases, leaving 6 bases not matched to a gene. Germline-derived CDR1 and CDR2 are SQVTM and ANQGSEA. The CDR3 coding sequence is TGCAGCGTGATACGGACAGGGGGCAAGCCCCAGCATTTT. Translation gives CSVIRTGGKPQHF.

The chain uses TRBV5-1 and TRBJ1-2; D is unresolved. The CDR3 is 14 residues long. The V end lost 0 bases, the J end lost 3 bases, and 9 bases lay between the germline ends. CDR1 is SGHRS and CDR2 is YFSETQ in the germline V gene. The CDR3 protein is CASSLALYDYGYTF. DNA for the CDR3: TGCGCCAGCAGCTTGGCCTTGTATGACTATGGCTACACCTTC.

The V gene is TRBV29-1, the J gene TRBJ2-1; no clear D. The V and J ends lost 4 bases and 2 bases respectively, with 6 bases between them. There are 12 residues in the CDR3. The germline CDR1 and CDR2 sequences are SQVTM and ANQGSEA. CDR3 in amino acids: CSVVVAYNEQFF. CDR3 nucleotides: TGCAGCGTTGTAGTGGCCTACAATGAGCAGTTCTTC.

The chain has TRBV7-8 and TRBJ2-3, with no clear D. The V gene lost 5 bases and the J gene lost 2 bases, with 11 bases spanning the gap. Germline CDR1 reads SGHVS; CDR2 reads FQNEAQ. The CDR3 consists of 14 residues. The CDR3 DNA reads as TGTGCCAGCAGCGGTCAGAAGTACACAGATACGCAGTATTTT. Translating it yields CASSGQKYTDTQYF.

CDR3: CASRATGGGTGELFF. CDR3 nucleotides: TGTGCCAGCAGGGCGACAGGGGGCGGCACCGGGGAGCTGTTTTTT. The genes are TRBV28 and TRBJ2-2; 10 bases map to TRBD1. CDR3 size: 15 residues. The germline gives CDR1 MDHEN, CDR2 SYDVKM. V shed 6 bases and J 4 bases; nucleotides not matched to a gene: 5.

The chain recombines TRBV27 with TRBJ2-1, with 10 bases aligning to TRBD1. Looked up from germline, CDR1 is MNHEY and CDR2 is SMNVEV (reference sequence). The length of the CDR3 is 15 residues. Trimming took 6 bases from V and 7 from J; bases not matched to a gene: 9. CDR3: CASRQGQGGMNEQFF. CDR3 DNA: TGTGCCAGCAGACAAGGACAGGGGGGCATGAATGAGCAGTTCTTC.

In DNA, the CDR3 is TGTGCCAGCAGCCTACTAGCGGGGGGGCCAGATACGCAGTATTTT. Protein: CASSLLAGGPDTQYF. The genes are TRBV3-1 (or the pseudogene TRBV3-2) and TRBJ2-3, with 13 bases identical to TRBD2. CDR3 length: 15 amino acids. The V segment lost 4 bases and the J segment 4 bases; nucleotides outside the gene matches: 2. Germline CDR1 and CDR2: LGHDT and YNNKEL (reference sequence).